The 27 T cell receptor beta chains listed next were all sequenced from one sample in a study of T cell responses to AZD1222 COVID-19 vaccine (dated by TCRdb to the early 2020s). The meaning of the sample's time point label: about 28 days (+/-7) after the second vaccine dose. The method behind the library was the immunoSEQ multiplex PCR assay. This immuneACCESS table, as held by TCRdb, lists in-frame sequences with V and J called but not all clones. Of the missing ones, under half trace to an unresolved V gene in checked studies; the others have no known cause. The sample data list over 85,000 clones, and 80% to 95% of these were observed just once. The top ten clones comprise about 2.6% of the sample. The starting material was peripheral blood, obtained 28 days after the second AZD1222 dose. These receptors were collected from an adult who received the AZD1222 COVID-19 vaccine.

The chain links TRBV7-9 to TRBJ1-6; D is unresolved. The germline V gene encodes CDR1 SEHNR and CDR2 FQNEAQ (reference sequence). V was clipped by 2 bases and J by 8 bases, with 7 bases between them. This CDR3 contains 13 residues. CDR3 amino acids: CASSLTMDSPLHF. CDR3 nucleotides: TGTGCCAGCAGCTTAACGATGGATTCACCCCTCCACTTT.

In DNA form, the CDR3 reads TGTGCCAGCAGCTCCGGGACAGGCAACAATCAGCCCCAGCATTTT. Its translation is CASSSGTGNNQPQHF. The chain is built from TRBV5-4 and TRBJ1-5; TRBD1 aligns across 8 bases. Trimming took 3 bases from V and 3 from J; bases not matched to a gene: 5. This CDR3 has 15 amino acids. Germline CDR1 and CDR2: SGHNT and YYREEE (reference sequence).

This chain links TRBV7-8 with TRBJ1-6, with D uncertain. This CDR3 is 12 amino acids long. With 3 bases removed from V and 7 bases from J, the gap between germline ends came to 4 bases. CDR1 is SGHVS, CDR2 FQNEAQ, per germline. As DNA, the CDR3 is TGTGCCAGCAGCTTCTCGAATTCACCCCTCCACTTT. Protein product: CASSFSNSPLHF.

This chain connects TRBV12-3 or TRBV12-4 to TRBJ1-1; TRBD1 is a possible D gene (6 bases). CDR3 length: 12 residues. V lost 6 bases, J lost 5 bases, and 10 bases lay in between. The CDR3 nucleotides are TGTGCCAGCAGCTCAGACAGGACTGAAGCTTTCTTT. It is translated as CASSSDRTEAFF.

This clone showed up just once. The chain employs TRBV3-1 (or the pseudogene TRBV3-2) and TRBJ1-6; 7 nucleotides line up with TRBD1. CDR3 size: 15 residues. Germline V lookup: CDR1 LGHDT, CDR2 YNNKEL (reference sequence). Losses at the gene ends were 4 bases for V and 5 bases for J; bases not matched to a gene: 5. The DNA for the CDR3 is TGTGCCAGCAGCCCTAACAGGGGCCATAATTCACCCCTCCACTTT. As protein: CASSPNRGHNSPLHF.

This sequence joins TRBV5-1 and TRBJ2-2, with D hard to call. CDR3 length equals 15 residues. In germline, CDR1 is SGHRS, CDR2 YFSETQ. Trimming stripped 2 bases from V and 0 bases from J, with 8 bases between. The CDR3 here is CASSFGGPNTGELFF. The CDR3 region has the DNA TGCGCCAGCAGCTTTGGTGGTCCGAACACCGGGGAGCTGTTTTTT.

The J gene is TRBJ2-1, the V gene TRBV5-1; 13 positions agree with TRBD2. V was clipped by 4 bases and J by 4 bases; unmatched bases: 17. Germline CDR1 SGHRS, CDR2 YFSETQ. The CDR3 is made up of 20 amino acids. The CDR3 spells CASSPDRLAGGQFLYNEQFF. The CDR3 DNA is TGCGCCAGCAGCCCGGATCGACTAGCGGGGGGTCAATTCCTTTACAATGAGCAGTTCTTC.

CDR3 sequence reads: CASSRDSSQETQYF. The CDR3 DNA sequence: TGTGCCAGCTCCCGGGACAGTAGTCAAGAGACCCAGTACTTC. The genes are TRBV18 and TRBJ2-5; 7 nucleotides align to TRBD1. The V and J ends lost 6 bases and 2 bases, in that order; junction bases with no gene match: 6. The germline gives CDR1 KGHSH, CDR2 LQKENI. CDR3 size: 14 residues.

The CDR3 region has the DNA TGTGCCAGCAGCTATGTGCTGGACAGGGCATGCTACGAGCAGTACTTC. Its translation: CASSYVLDRACYEQYF. V gene TRBV21-1 combines with J gene TRBJ2-7; TRBD1 is the table's D call and was not checked against the DNA. TRBV21-1 is listed as a pseudogene. CDR3 size: 16 residues.

This chain uses TRBV11-1 with TRBJ1-1, with unresolved D. Looked up from germline, CDR1 is SGHAT and CDR2 is FQDESV (reference sequence). The germline V and J ends were trimmed by 5 bases and 2 bases, with 12 bases remaining between them. The CDR3 runs to 14 residues. The CDR3 DNA reads TGTGCCAGCAGCCGCATAGGAGGAAACACTGAAGCTTTCTTT. Translated, it gives CASSRIGGNTEAFF.

The chain couples TRBV7-2 to TRBJ2-7, with 11 bases fitting TRBD2. Germline V CDR1 and CDR2: SGHTA, FQGNSA. V shed 4 bases and J 1 base; nucleotides not matched to a gene: 6. There are 16 residues in the CDR3. The DNA for the CDR3 is TGTGCCAGCAGCTCCCCACGACTAGCGGGGTCCTACGAGCAGTACTTC. This encodes CASSSPRLAGSYEQYF.

V and J are TRBV4-3 and TRBJ2-7, with a tentative D call TRBD2 (5 bases). The CDR3 has 14 amino acids. Germline-derived CDR1 and CDR2 are LGHNA and YSLEER. V was pared by 0 bases and J by 4 bases, with 10 bases between. The CDR3 coding sequence is TGCGCCAGCAGCCAAGATTTTCGGGGTTACGAGCAGTACTTC. Its protein product is CASSQDFRGYEQYF.

The rearrangement links TRBV5-1 to TRBJ1-5; D may be TRBD1 (6 bases). V was cut by 0 bases and J by 1 base, with 11 bases left in between. Germline V lookup: CDR1 SGHRS, CDR2 YFSETQ. The CDR3 runs 16 residues. CDR3 sequence (DNA): TGCGCCAGCAGCTTGGGAGCGGGGGCAAGCAATCAGCCCCAGCATTTT. Translating it yields CASSLGAGASNQPQHF.

The chain uses TRBV29-1 and TRBJ1-2; 7 bases are a match to TRBD1. Looked up from germline, CDR1 is SQVTM and CDR2 is ANQGSEA. The CDR3 contains 12 residues. V gave up 7 bases and J gave up 6 bases; unmatched junction bases: 8. The CDR3 DNA is TGCAGCGCGACAGGGAGCTTCGATGGCTACACCTTC. Translated: CSATGSFDGYTF.

CDR3 sequence: CASSYEDRRPYGYTF. The CDR3 nucleotides are TGTGCCAGCAGTTACGAGGACAGGAGGCCCTATGGCTACACCTTC. This chain links TRBV6-2 or TRBV6-3 with TRBJ1-2; 7 nucleotides agree with TRBD1. The ends lost 2 bases at V and 4 bases at J; junction bases unmatched: 7. This CDR3 is 15 amino acids long. CDR1 MNHEY and CDR2 SVGEGT come from the germline V gene.

This CDR3 is CASSQDVSGAPTQYF. The CDR3 DNA is TGCGCCAGCAGCCAAGATGTCTCCGGGGCCCCAACCCAGTACTTC. The rearrangement links TRBV4-3 to TRBJ2-5; the D gene could be TRBD1 or TRBD2 (5 bases each). This CDR3 is built from 15 residues. Germline V gives CDR1 LGHNA, CDR2 YSLEER. Trimming pared 0 bases from V and 8 bases from J, leaving 16 bases between.

The rearrangement uses TRBV4-1 and TRBJ1-2, with 7 bases aligning to TRBD1. Per the germline V gene, CDR1 is MGHRA and CDR2 is YSYEKL. V was pared by 4 bases and J by 3 bases, with 5 bases of the junction left unmatched. The CDR3 runs 14 residues. The CDR3 DNA sequence: TGCGCCAGCAGCCCAAGGGGACAGCACTATGGCTACACCTTC. Amino acid sequence: CASSPRGQHYGYTF.

The rearrangement links TRBV19 to TRBJ2-7, with a tentative D call TRBD1 (5 bases). The CDR3 is 13 residues long. With 7 bases removed from V and 0 bases from J, the gap between germline ends came to 10 bases. Germline values: CDR1 LNHDA, CDR2 SQIVND (reference sequence). CDR3 residues: CASTGQHSYEQYF. In DNA form, the CDR3 reads TGTGCCAGTACCGGACAACACTCCTACGAGCAGTACTTC.

The rearrangement links TRBV29-1 to TRBJ1-2; tentative D call: TRBD1 (5 bases). The germline CDR1 and CDR2 sequences are SQVTM and ANQGSEA. The CDR3 contains 13 residues. The V end was cut by 4 bases, the J end by 2 bases, with 11 bases between. The CDR3 region has the DNA TGCAGCGTTGTGGGGGACGGCAACTATGGCTACACCTTC. Its translation is CSVVGDGNYGYTF.

The V and J genes are TRBV27 and TRBJ2-1, with D possibly matching TRBD1 (5 bases). V lost 2 bases, J lost 9 bases, and 14 bases lay in between. Germline values: CDR1 MNHEY, CDR2 SMNVEV (reference sequence). This CDR3 is 14 amino acids long. The CDR3 reads CASSLGDSRSEQFF. CDR3 DNA sequence: TGTGCCAGCAGTTTAGGAGACAGCCGGAGTGAGCAGTTCTTC.

A few counts support this clone. The genes are TRBV10-1 and TRBJ2-7; no definite D call. Germline V gene sequence: CDR1 WNHNN, CDR2 SYGVQD (reference sequence). The CDR3 length is 14 residues. V shed 3 bases and J shed 2 bases, with 11 bases lying between them. DNA of the CDR3: TGCGCCAGCAGTGAAGGAAAAGAACCCTACGAGCAGTACTTC. It yields the protein CASSEGKEPYEQYF.

This clone appeared a single time. This chain's CDR3 is CASRTGPMNTEAFF. The CDR3 nucleotides are TGCGCCAGCAGGACGGGACCTATGAACACTGAAGCTTTCTTT. The chain links TRBV5-1 to TRBJ1-1; TRBD1 might be the D (5 bases). V shed 5 bases and J shed 0 bases, with 11 bases lying between them. CDR1 SGHRS and CDR2 YFSETQ come from the germline V gene. CDR3 length equals 14 residues.

The rearrangement uses TRBV12-3 or TRBV12-4 and TRBJ2-1, with unresolved D. The V gene lost 3 bases and the J gene lost 10 bases, with 13 bases spanning the gap. This CDR3 contains 13 residues. CDR3 sequence reads: CASSLLREGEQFF. The DNA for the CDR3 is TGTGCCAGCAGTTTGTTAAGGGAAGGGGAGCAGTTCTTC.

The chain couples TRBV4-3 to TRBJ1-3; D unresolved. The germline gives CDR1 LGHNA, CDR2 YSLEER. Trimming took 5 bases from V and 0 from J, leaving 8 bases between them. The length of the CDR3 is 14 residues. The DNA of the CDR3 is TGCGCCAGCAGCTCGGGATACTCTGGAAACACCATATATTTT. Residues: CASSSGYSGNTIYF.

This sequence joins TRBV11-2 and TRBJ2-5; D uncertain. This CDR3 comprises 12 residues. V was shortened by 2 bases and J by 4 bases, with 5 bases between the two germline ends. Germline CDR1 reads SGHAT; CDR2 reads FQNNGV. The CDR3, as DNA: TGTGCCAGCAGCTTATCAGGAGAGACCCAGTACTTC. It yields the protein CASSLSGETQYF.

The chain has TRBV7-2 and TRBJ1-2; 9 nucleotides match TRBD1. CDR1 and CDR2 from the germline V gene are SGHTA and FQGNSA. The CDR3 loop spans 16 amino acids. The junction had 11 bases not matched to a gene; V was cut back by 1 base and J by 8 bases. The CDR3: CASSLGPGQGLRGYTF. Written as DNA, the CDR3 is TGTGCCAGCAGCTTAGGGCCCGGACAGGGGTTGCGCGGCTACACCTTC. Filled out from reference TRBV7-2 and TRBJ1-2, the complete variable domain reads GAGVSQSPSNKVTEKGKDVELRCDPISGHTALYWYRQSLGQGLEFLIYFQGNSAPDKSGLPSDRFSAERTGGSVSTLTIQRTQQEDSAVYLCASSLGPGQGLRGYTFGSGTRLTVV.

This clone appeared once. The chain has TRBV7-9 and TRBJ2-2; weak D call: TRBD2 (5 bases). The CDR3 spans 16 residues. Trimming shortened V by 7 bases and J by 1 base, and 16 bases separated the two germline ends. Germline assignment: CDR1 SEHNR and CDR2 FQNEAQ (reference sequence). Written as DNA, the CDR3 is TGTGCCAGCAACCCCCCGGGGAGCCTGAACACCGGGGAGCTGTTTTTT. It encodes CASNPPGSLNTGELFF.